Detailed here is one T cell receptor (beta chain). Authors' data handling: Reference gene primer amplification gave estimated nucleated cell counts. The repertoire was sequenced with immunoSEQ multiplex PCR; TCRdb's copy has only in-frame clones and lacks some. That table furnishes V, J and clone size, whereas the DNA furnished D and trimming. This sample carries about 60,000 clones, roughly 87% of them seen once, and the ten largest clones take about a tenth. This entry belongs to a study of blood T cell repertoires in COVID-19. In the study overall: Sites across the United States, Italy and Spain contributed samples from acute and convalescent COVID-19. Sources were T cells, B-cell-depleted T cells, or PBMCs; the material itself was cDNA or gDNA.

The ends lost 5 bases at V and 8 bases at J; junction bases unmatched: 10. This CDR3 comprises 15 residues. The V gene's germline CDR1 is MNHEY and CDR2 SVGAGI. The origin of this receptor is a human donor with acute or convalescent COVID-19. The donor label of this sample is uncertain. Sequencing was done on a sample of peripheral blood. The rearrangement links TRBV6-5 to TRBJ1-4, with TRBD1 matching over 8 bases. The CDR3 protein is CASSPSTGVSEKLFF. CDR3 in DNA: TGTGCCAGCAGTCCCTCGACAGGGGTGAGCGAAAAACTGTTTTTT.